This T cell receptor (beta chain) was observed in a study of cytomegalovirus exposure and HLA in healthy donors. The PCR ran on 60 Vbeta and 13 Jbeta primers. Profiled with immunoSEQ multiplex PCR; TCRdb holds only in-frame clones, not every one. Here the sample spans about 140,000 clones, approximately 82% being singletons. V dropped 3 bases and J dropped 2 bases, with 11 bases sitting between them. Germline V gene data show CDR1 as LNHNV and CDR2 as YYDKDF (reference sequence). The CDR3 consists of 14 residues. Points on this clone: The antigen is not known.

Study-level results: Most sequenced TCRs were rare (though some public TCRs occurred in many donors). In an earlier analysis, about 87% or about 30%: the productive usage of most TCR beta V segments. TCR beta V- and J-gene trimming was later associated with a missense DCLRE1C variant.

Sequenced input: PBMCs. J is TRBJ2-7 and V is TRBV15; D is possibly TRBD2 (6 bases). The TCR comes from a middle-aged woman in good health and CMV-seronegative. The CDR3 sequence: CATSSFGGAYEQYF. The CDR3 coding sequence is TGTGCCACCAGCAGTTTCGGCGGGGCCTACGAGCAGTACTTC.